The rows below give T cell receptor beta chains drawn from one sample of a study of sequential checkpoint blockade in melanoma. Sequencing used immunoSEQ multiplex PCR; TCRdb keeps in-frame clones, though not all of them. The sample lists some 4,500 clones, 55% occurring once. The material was CD8+ T cells sorted from blood (inferred from file names), obtained from a patient given nivolumab and ipilimumab in sequence. These receptor sequences come from a human donor with melanoma. Both conserved end residues are part of each CDR3. The D gene is left open where the match is weak. Some rows mark clone size as missing; the rest say once, few, many or name a class of expanded clone.

clone_size: medium-sized; d_call: .; cdr3_length: 14; v_call: TRBV28; j_call: TRBJ2-7; cdr3_aa: CASTRTLSSYEQYF; cdr3_nt: TGTGCCAGCACCCGGACTTTGAGCTCCTACGAGCAGTACTTC
clone_size: .; d_call: .; cdr3_length: 15; v_call: TRBV27; j_call: TRBJ2-1; cdr3_aa: CASTPGTSSYNEQFF; cdr3_nt: TGTGCCAGTACCCCCGGGACTTCCTCCTACAATGAGCAGTTCTTC
clone_size: few; d_call: .; cdr3_length: 14; v_call: TRBV27; j_call: TRBJ2-1; cdr3_aa: CASSFGGSYNEQFF; cdr3_nt: TGTGCCAGCAGTTTCGGCGGCTCCTACAATGAGCAGTTCTTC
clone_size: .; d_call: .; cdr3_length: 11; v_call: TRBV19; j_call: TRBJ1-2; cdr3_aa: CASSIGYGYTF; cdr3_nt: TGTGCCAGTAGTATCGGCTATGGCTACACCTTC
clone_size: once; d_call: .; cdr3_length: 15; v_call: TRBV27; j_call: TRBJ1-5; cdr3_aa: CASSLYRYSNQPQHF; cdr3_nt: TGTGCCAGCAGTTTATACAGATATAGCAATCAGCCCCAGCATTTT
clone_size: .; d_call: TRBD1; cdr3_length: 14; v_call: TRBV28; j_call: TRBJ1-5; cdr3_aa: CASTETGFSQPQHF; cdr3_nt: TGTGCCAGCACCGAGACAGGGTTCAGCCAGCCCCAGCATTTT
clone_size: .; d_call: .; cdr3_length: 11; v_call: TRBV27; j_call: TRBJ1-1; cdr3_aa: CASSQGLVAFF; cdr3_nt: TGTGCCAGCAGTCAGGGACTCGTAGCTTTCTTT
clone_size: few; d_call: TRBD1; cdr3_length: 15; v_call: TRBV19; j_call: TRBJ2-5; cdr3_aa: CASSSRDRGVETQYF; cdr3_nt: TGTGCCAGTAGTTCCCGGGACAGGGGAGTGGAGACCCAGTACTTC
clone_size: once; d_call: TRBD2; cdr3_length: 15; v_call: TRBV7-3; j_call: TRBJ2-3; cdr3_aa: CASRLSGSIPDTQYF; cdr3_nt: TGTGCCAGCAGACTAAGCGGGAGTATCCCAGATACGCAGTATTTT
clone_size: .; d_call: .; cdr3_length: 14; v_call: TRBV4-3; j_call: TRBJ2-7; cdr3_aa: CASSTGTHSYEQYF; cdr3_nt: TGCGCCAGCAGCACCGGGACACACTCCTACGAGCAGTACTTC
clone_size: few; d_call: TRBD1; cdr3_length: 14; v_call: TRBV9; j_call: TRBJ1-2; cdr3_aa: CASSQDWTGGRYTF; cdr3_nt: TGTGCCAGCAGCCAAGATTGGACAGGGGGCCGGTACACCTTC
clone_size: .; d_call: TRBD2; cdr3_length: 18; v_call: TRBV27; j_call: TRBJ2-7; cdr3_aa: CASSLGLAGGPSFYEQYF; cdr3_nt: TGTGCCAGCAGTTTAGGACTAGCGGGAGGGCCTTCTTTTTACGAGCAGTACTTC
clone_size: .; d_call: TRBD1; cdr3_length: 15; v_call: TRBV28; j_call: TRBJ1-5; cdr3_aa: CASSLDRGSNQPQHF; cdr3_nt: TGTGCCAGCAGTCTTGACAGGGGAAGCAATCAGCCCCAGCATTTT
clone_size: .; d_call: TRBD2; cdr3_length: 18; v_call: TRBV5-3; j_call: TRBJ2-1; cdr3_aa: CARSRYHPLAGVHNEQFF; cdr3_nt: TGTGCCAGAAGCCGATACCACCCCCTAGCGGGAGTCCACAATGAGCAGTTCTTC
clone_size: few; d_call: .; cdr3_length: 14; v_call: TRBV15; j_call: TRBJ1-5; cdr3_aa: CATSAGKDAQPQHF; cdr3_nt: TGTGCCACCTCAGCAGGGAAGGATGCTCAGCCCCAGCATTTT
clone_size: large; d_call: TRBD1; cdr3_length: 16; v_call: TRBV5-1; j_call: TRBJ1-1; cdr3_aa: CASSLPVDRGKSRAFF; cdr3_nt: TGCGCCAGCAGCTTGCCCGTAGACAGGGGAAAATCGAGAGCTTTCTTT
clone_size: .; d_call: TRBD2; cdr3_length: 16; v_call: TRBV7-9; j_call: TRBJ2-1; cdr3_aa: CASSLMGTSGDNEQFF; cdr3_nt: TGTGCCAGCAGCTTAATGGGGACTAGCGGGGACAATGAGCAGTTCTTC
clone_size: .; d_call: TRBD1; cdr3_length: 14; v_call: TRBV28; j_call: TRBJ1-1; cdr3_aa: CASKRTGANTEAFF; cdr3_nt: TGTGCCAGCAAAAGGACAGGAGCAAACACTGAAGCTTTCTTT
clone_size: .; d_call: TRBD1; cdr3_length: 16; v_call: TRBV7-9; j_call: TRBJ2-5; cdr3_aa: CASSPRDRDTQETQYF; cdr3_nt: TGTGCCAGCAGCCCCCGGGACAGGGACACTCAAGAGACCCAGTACTTC
clone_size: .; d_call: TRBD1; cdr3_length: 12; v_call: TRBV30; j_call: TRBJ2-7; cdr3_aa: CAWGTGGYEQYF; cdr3_nt: TGTGCCTGGGGGACAGGGGGCTACGAGCAGTACTTC
clone_size: .; d_call: .; cdr3_length: 15; v_call: TRBV5-4; j_call: TRBJ2-7; cdr3_aa: CASSLRGEPVREQYF; cdr3_nt: TGTGCCAGCAGCTTGCGTGGGGAGCCGGTAAGGGAGCAGTACTTC
clone_size: .; d_call: TRBD1; cdr3_length: 14; v_call: TRBV27; j_call: TRBJ1-2; cdr3_aa: CASSLSTGEGGYTF; cdr3_nt: TGTGCCAGCAGCCTATCGACAGGGGAGGGCGGCTACACCTTC